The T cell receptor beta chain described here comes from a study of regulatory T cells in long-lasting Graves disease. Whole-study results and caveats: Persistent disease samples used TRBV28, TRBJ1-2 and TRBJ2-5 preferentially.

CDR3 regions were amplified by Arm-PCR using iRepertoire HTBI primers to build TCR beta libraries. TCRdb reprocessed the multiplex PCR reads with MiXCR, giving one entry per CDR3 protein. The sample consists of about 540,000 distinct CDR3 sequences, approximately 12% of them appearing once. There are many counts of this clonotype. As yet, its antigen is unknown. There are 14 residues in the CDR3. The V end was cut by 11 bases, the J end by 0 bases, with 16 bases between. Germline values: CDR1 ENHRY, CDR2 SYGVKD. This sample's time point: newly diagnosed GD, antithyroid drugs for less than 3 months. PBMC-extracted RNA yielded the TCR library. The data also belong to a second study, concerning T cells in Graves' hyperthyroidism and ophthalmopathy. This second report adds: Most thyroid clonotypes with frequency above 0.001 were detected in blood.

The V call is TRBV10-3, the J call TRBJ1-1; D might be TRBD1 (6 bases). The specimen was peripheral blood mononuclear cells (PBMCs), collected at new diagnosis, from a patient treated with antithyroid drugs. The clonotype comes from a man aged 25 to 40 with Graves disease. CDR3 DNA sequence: TGTGCCGTCACGCAGGGGCAGGTGAACACTGAAGCTTTCTTT. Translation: CAVTQGQVNTEAFF.